This TCR beta chain was retrieved from a study of CD8+CD57+ T cells in acquired aplastic anemia. Study-wide background: The study obtained an average of 3.2 ug of DNA from sorted CD4+ and CD8+ cells.

Study observations and caveats: Common to patients and controls were roughly 30 CD8+ CDR3 sequences.

This clonotype has a handful of counts. Its antigen is undetermined. CDR3 and TCR beta VDJ profiling relied on a genomic DNA template. MiXCR was run by TCRdb on the reads, yielding one entry per CDR3 protein. The data contain 150,000 to 200,000 distinct CDR3 sequences, around half of them singletons. Sequenced patients had shown CD8+CD57+ cell expansion by flow cytometry. The patients all had a severe acquired aplastic anemia diagnosis. All patients were therapy-naive when blood was sampled. This TCR was recovered from a human donor with aplastic anemia. Sequenced input: sorted CD4+, CD8+, or CD8+CD57+ T cells (not recorded which) from PBMCs.

The CDR3 loop reads CAISEYQTSGNNEQFF. For the CDR3, the DNA is TGTGCCATCAGTGAGTATCAGACTAGCGGGAACAATGAGCAGTTCTTC. The V gene is TRBV10-3, the J gene TRBJ2-1, with 11 bases matching TRBD2. This CDR3 region has 16 residues. Germline CDR1 is ENHRY and CDR2 is SYGVKD. The V segment lost 1 base and the J segment 5 bases; nucleotides outside the gene matches: 4.